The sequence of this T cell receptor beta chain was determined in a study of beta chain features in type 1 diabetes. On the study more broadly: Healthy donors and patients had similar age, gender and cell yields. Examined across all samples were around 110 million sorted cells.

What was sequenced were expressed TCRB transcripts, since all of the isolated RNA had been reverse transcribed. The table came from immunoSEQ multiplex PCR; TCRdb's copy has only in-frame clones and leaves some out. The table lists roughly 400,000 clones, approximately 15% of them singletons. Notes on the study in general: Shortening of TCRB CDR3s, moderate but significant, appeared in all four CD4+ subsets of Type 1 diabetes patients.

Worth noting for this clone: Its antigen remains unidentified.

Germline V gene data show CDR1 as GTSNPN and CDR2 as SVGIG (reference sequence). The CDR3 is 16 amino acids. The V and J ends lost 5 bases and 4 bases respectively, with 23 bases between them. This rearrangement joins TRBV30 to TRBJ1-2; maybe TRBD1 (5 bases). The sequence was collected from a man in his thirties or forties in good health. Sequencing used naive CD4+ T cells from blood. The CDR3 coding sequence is TGTGCCTGGGGCAAAGGGGTCAAAGGGGAGACCTATGGCTACACCTTC. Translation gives CAWGKGVKGETYGYTF.